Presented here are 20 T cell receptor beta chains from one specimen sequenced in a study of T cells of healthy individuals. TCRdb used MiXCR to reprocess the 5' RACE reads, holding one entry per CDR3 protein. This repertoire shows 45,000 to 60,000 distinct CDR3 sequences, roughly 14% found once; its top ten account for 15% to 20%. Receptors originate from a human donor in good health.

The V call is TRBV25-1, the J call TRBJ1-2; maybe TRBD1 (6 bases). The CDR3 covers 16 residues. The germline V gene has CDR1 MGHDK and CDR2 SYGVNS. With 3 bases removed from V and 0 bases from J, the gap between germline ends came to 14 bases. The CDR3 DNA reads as TGTGCCAGCAGTGATGGGTTAGGACAGACTAACTATGGCTACACCTTC. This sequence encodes CASSDGLGQTNYGYTF.

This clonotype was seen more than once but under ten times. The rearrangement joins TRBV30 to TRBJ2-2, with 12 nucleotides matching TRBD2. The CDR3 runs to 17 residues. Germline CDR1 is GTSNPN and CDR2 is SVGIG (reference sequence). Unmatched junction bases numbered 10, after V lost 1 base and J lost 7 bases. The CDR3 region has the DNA TGTGCCTGGAGTGCCCGGACTAGCGGGGCGGGGAACGGGGAGCTGTTTTTT. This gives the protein CAWSARTSGAGNGELFF.

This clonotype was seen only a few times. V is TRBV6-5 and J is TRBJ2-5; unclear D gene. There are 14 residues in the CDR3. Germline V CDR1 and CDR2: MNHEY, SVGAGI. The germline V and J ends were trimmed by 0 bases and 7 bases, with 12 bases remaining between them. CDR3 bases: TGTGCCAGCAGTTACTCCGGCGGCCAGGTGACCCAGTACTTC. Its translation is CASSYSGGQVTQYF.

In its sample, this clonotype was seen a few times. CDR3 sequence reads: CSVLGPRQPQHF. The CDR3 coding sequence is TGCAGCGTCTTGGGGCCCCGACAGCCCCAGCATTTT. The chain links TRBV29-1 to TRBJ1-5, with a weak D call TRBD1 (5 bases). CDR1 and CDR2 (germline): SQVTM, ANQGSEA. V lost 6 bases and J 7 bases, leaving 13 bases between the germline ends. The CDR3 is 12 residues long.

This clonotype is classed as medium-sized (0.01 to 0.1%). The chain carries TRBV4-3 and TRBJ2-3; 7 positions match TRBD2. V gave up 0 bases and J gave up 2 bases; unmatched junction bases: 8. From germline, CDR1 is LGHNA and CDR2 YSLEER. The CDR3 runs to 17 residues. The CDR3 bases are TGCGCCAGCAGCCAAGAGGGAACGGGAGGCGACACAGATACGCAGTATTTT. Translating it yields CASSQEGTGGDTDTQYF.

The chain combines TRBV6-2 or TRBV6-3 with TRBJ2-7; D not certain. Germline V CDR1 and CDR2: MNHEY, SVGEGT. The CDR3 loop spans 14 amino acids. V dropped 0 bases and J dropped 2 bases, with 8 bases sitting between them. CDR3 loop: CASSYSSETYEQYF. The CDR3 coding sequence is TGTGCCAGCAGTTACTCCTCGGAAACCTACGAGCAGTACTTC.

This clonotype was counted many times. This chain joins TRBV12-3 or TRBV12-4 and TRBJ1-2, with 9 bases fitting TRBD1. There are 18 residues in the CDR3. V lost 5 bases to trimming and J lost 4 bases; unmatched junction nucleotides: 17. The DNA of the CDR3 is TGTGCCAGCAGTGGTTCGGACAGGGGACAGCCTCGTTCCTATGGCTACACCTTC. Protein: CASSGSDRGQPRSYGYTF.

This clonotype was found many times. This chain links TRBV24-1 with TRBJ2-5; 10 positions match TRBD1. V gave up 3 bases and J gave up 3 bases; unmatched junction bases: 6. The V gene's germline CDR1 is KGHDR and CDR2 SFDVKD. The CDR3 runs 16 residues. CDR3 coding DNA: TGTGCCACCAGTGATGCTGCCGGGACAGGGGAAGAGACCCAGTACTTC. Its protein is CATSDAAGTGEETQYF.

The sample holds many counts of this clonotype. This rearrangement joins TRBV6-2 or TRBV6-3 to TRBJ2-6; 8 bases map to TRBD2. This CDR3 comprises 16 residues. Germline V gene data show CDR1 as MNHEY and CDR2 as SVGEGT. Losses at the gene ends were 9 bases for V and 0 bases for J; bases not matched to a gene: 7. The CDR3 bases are TGTGCCAGTGGGGCTAGCGGGCCCTCTGGGGCCAACGTCCTGACTTTC. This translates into CASGASGPSGANVLTF.

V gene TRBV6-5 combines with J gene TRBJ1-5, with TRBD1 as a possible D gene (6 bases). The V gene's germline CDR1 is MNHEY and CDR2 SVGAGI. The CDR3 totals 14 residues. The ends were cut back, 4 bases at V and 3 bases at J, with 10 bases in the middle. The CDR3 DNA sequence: TGTGCCAGCAGTTCCACAGGGAACAATCAGCCCCAGCATTTT. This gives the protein CASSSTGNNQPQHF.

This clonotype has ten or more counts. CDR3 in amino acids: CASSPDVANTDTQYF. The CDR3, as DNA: TGCGCCAGCAGCCCCGACGTGGCAAACACAGATACGCAGTATTTT. This chain uses TRBV5-1 with TRBJ2-3; D call uncertain. Germline assignment: CDR1 SGHRS and CDR2 YFSETQ. This CDR3 has 15 residues. Deletions cut 4 bases from V and 2 bases from J, with 14 bases between. The full variable domain, its missing parts supplied by reference TRBV5-1 and TRBJ2-3, is KAGVTQTPRYLIKTRGQQVTLSCSPISGHRSVSWYQQTPGQGLQFLFEYFSETQRNKGNFPGRFSGRQFSNSRSEMNVSTLELGDSALYLCASSPDVANTDTQYFGPGTRLTVL.

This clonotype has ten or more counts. CDR3 coding DNA: TGTGCCAGCAGCTTAGGAGGTGGTTTCGATACGCAGTATTTT. Amino acids: CASSLGGGFDTQYF. The chain has TRBV5-5 and TRBJ2-3; a weak D match, TRBD2 (5 bases). The CDR3 runs to 14 residues. CDR1 SGHKS and CDR2 YYEKEE come from the germline V gene (reference sequence). Trimming removed 2 bases from V and 6 bases from J, with 13 bases in between.

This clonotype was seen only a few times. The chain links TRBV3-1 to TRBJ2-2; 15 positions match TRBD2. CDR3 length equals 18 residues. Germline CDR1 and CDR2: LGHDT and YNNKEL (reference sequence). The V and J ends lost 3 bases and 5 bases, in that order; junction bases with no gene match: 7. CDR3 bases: TGTGCCAGCAGCCATGGGACTAGCGGGAGGACCGGGACCGGGGAGCTGTTTTTT. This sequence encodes CASSHGTSGRTGTGELFF.

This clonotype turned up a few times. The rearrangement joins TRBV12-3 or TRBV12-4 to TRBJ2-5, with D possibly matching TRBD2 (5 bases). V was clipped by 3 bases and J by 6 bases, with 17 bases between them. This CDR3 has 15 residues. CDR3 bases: TGTGCCAGCAGTTTGGGGTCCGGGAATAGGAAGACCCAGTACTTC. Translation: CASSLGSGNRKTQYF.

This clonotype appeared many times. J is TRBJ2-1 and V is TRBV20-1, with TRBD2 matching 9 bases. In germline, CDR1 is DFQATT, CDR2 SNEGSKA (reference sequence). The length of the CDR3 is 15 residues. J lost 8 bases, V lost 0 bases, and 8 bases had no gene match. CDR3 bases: TGCAGTGCTAGAGATGGGGGGTGGACTAGCGATGAGCAGTTCTTC. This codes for CSARDGGWTSDEQFF.

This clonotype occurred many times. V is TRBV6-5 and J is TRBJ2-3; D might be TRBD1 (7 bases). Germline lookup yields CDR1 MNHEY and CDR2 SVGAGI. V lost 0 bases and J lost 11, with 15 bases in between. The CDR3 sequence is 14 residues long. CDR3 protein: CASSYSLIRGEQYF. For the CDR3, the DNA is TGTGCCAGCAGTTACTCGCTGATCAGGGGGGAGCAGTATTTT.

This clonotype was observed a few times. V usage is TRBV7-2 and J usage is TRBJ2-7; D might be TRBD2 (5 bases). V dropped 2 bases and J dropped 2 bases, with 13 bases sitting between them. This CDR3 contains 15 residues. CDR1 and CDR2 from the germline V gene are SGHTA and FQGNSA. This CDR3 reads CASSLLAGGPYEQYF. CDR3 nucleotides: TGTGCCAGCAGCTTATTGGCCGGAGGCCCCTACGAGCAGTACTTC.

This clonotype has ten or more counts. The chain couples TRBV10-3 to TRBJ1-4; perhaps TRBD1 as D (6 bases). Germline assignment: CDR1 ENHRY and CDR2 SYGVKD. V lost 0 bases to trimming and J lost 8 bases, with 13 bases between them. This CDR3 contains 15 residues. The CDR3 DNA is TGTGCCATCAGTGAGTCTCAGGGGCGCAGGGAAAAACTGTTTTTT. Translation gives CAISESQGRREKLFF.

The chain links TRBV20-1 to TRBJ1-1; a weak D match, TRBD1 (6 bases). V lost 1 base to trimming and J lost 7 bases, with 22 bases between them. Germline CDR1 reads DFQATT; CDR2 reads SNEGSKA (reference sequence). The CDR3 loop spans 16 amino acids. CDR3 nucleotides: TGCAGTGCTAGAGCCACCCGGGGCAGGGGCTACTATGAAGCTTTCTTT. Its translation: CSARATRGRGYYEAFF.

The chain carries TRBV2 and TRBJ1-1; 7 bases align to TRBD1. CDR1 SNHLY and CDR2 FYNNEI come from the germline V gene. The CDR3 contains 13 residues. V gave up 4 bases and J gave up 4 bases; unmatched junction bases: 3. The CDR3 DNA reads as TGTGCCAGCAGTGGGGACAGCGGCACTGAAGCTTTCTTT. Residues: CASSGDSGTEAFF.